Following are 22 T cell receptor beta chains from one sample sequenced in a study of cytomegalovirus exposure and HLA in healthy donors. The assay was immunoSEQ multiplex PCR, and TCRdb's table has in-frame clones only and misses some. The sample comprises 150,000 or so clones, 75% to 90% of which are singletons, and about 10% rests with the top ten. Sequenced input: PBMCs. The source of these receptors is a woman younger than 30 in good health and CMV-seropositive.

The rearrangement links TRBV6-1 to TRBJ1-2, with D perhaps TRBD1 (5 bases). Per the germline V gene, CDR1 is MNHNS and CDR2 is SASEGT. The CDR3 length is 13 residues. Trimming stripped 4 bases from V and 3 bases from J, with 9 bases between. The CDR3 loop reads CASSADTYYGYTF. DNA for the CDR3: TGTGCCAGCAGTGCGGACACATACTATGGCTACACCTTC.

The CDR3 reads CASSPPLNSLHNEQFF. CDR3 nucleotide sequence: TGTGCCAGCTCACCACCGTTGAACAGTCTACACAATGAGCAGTTCTTC. The chain couples TRBV18 to TRBJ2-1; D gene uncertain. Germline assignment: CDR1 KGHSH and CDR2 LQKENI. V lost 0 bases and J lost 5, with 14 bases in between. The CDR3 has 16 residues.

This chain uses TRBV4-3 with TRBJ2-7; TRBD2 agrees at 9 bases. Germline CDR1 reads LGHNA; CDR2 reads YSLEER. The CDR3 loop spans 16 amino acids. J gave up 6 bases and V 0 bases, and 9 bases lay outside the gene matches. Here the CDR3 DNA reads TGCGCCAGCAGCCAAGATCGCGCGGGGGGGCTCTCCGAGCAGTACTTC. Translating it yields CASSQDRAGGLSEQYF.

The chain combines TRBV5-1 with TRBJ1-1, with D unresolved. The V end lost 0 bases, the J end lost 3 bases, and 9 bases lay between the germline ends. CDR1 is SGHRS and CDR2 is YFSETQ in the germline V gene. The CDR3 is 14 amino acids. The CDR3 sequence is CASSLGRVDTEAFF. CDR3 bases: TGCGCCAGCAGCTTGGGACGGGTGGACACTGAAGCTTTCTTT.

The genes are TRBV5-1 and TRBJ2-7, with TRBD1 matching 8 bases. Germline CDR1 SGHRS, CDR2 YFSETQ. CDR3 length: 15 amino acids. Trimming at V came to 0 bases and at J to 7 bases, leaving 9 bases not matched to a gene. The CDR3 is CASSLEPQGAQEQYF. CDR3 in DNA: TGCGCCAGCAGCTTGGAACCCCAGGGGGCGCAGGAGCAGTACTTC.

The chain links TRBV18 to TRBJ2-7, with 11 bases identical to TRBD2. CDR1 KGHSH and CDR2 LQKENI come from the germline V gene. With 3 bases clipped from V and 7 bases from J, the junction kept 5 bases outside the gene matches. The CDR3 extends over 14 amino acids. The CDR3 coding sequence is TGTGCCAGCTCACCCCTAGCGGGGGGTGAGGAGCAGTACTTC. Residues: CASSPLAGGEEQYF.

The chain links TRBV7-9 to TRBJ1-4; the D is unclear. The CDR3 is 13 amino acids. Germline V gene lookup returns CDR1 SEHNR and CDR2 FQNEAQ (reference sequence). V gave up 1 base and J gave up 4 bases, with 4 bases separating them. CDR3 residues: CASSLGYNEKLFF. The CDR3 coding sequence is TGTGCCAGCAGCTTAGGTTATAATGAAAAACTGTTTTTT.

CDR3 nucleotide sequence: TGCAGCGGAACAGGGGGCTGGAACACTGAAGCTTTCTTT. It encodes CSGTGGWNTEAFF. The chain uses TRBV29-1 and TRBJ1-1; TRBD1 agrees at 9 bases. The CDR3 totals 13 residues. Germline V gives CDR1 SQVTM, CDR2 ANQGSEA. The J segment lost 1 base and the V segment lost 7 bases, leaving 4 bases of the junction unmatched.

The chain employs TRBV7-2 and TRBJ2-1; 7 bases are a match to TRBD2. Trimming removed 5 bases from V and 7 bases from J; junction bases left unmatched: 14. Germline V gene data show CDR1 as SGHTA and CDR2 as FQGNSA. The CDR3 spans 16 residues. DNA for the CDR3: TGTGCCAGCAGCCCACGTCGGGGACTACCTGGTAATGAGCAGTTCTTC. It encodes CASSPRRGLPGNEQFF.

The V call is TRBV5-1, the J call TRBJ2-3; TRBD2 aligns across 7 bases. Germline lookup yields CDR1 SGHRS and CDR2 YFSETQ. The CDR3 has 17 amino acids. The J segment lost 0 bases and the V segment lost 1 base, leaving 8 bases of the junction unmatched. CDR3 region: CASSLWGTTTSTDTQYF. Here the CDR3 DNA reads TGCGCCAGCAGCTTGTGGGGGACTACCACTAGCACAGATACGCAGTATTTT.

The chain recombines TRBV5-1 with TRBJ1-1; D ambiguous. Germline V CDR1 and CDR2: SGHRS, YFSETQ. The CDR3 loop spans 14 amino acids. V was shortened by 4 bases and J by 1 base, with 11 bases between the two germline ends. The CDR3: CASSPPARNTEAFF. DNA for the CDR3: TGCGCCAGCAGCCCACCAGCGAGGAACACTGAAGCTTTCTTT. Drawing the rest from reference TRBV5-1 and TRBJ1-1, the complete variable domain is KAGVTQTPRYLIKTRGQQVTLSCSPISGHRSVSWYQQTPGQGLQFLFEYFSETQRNKGNFPGRFSGRQFSNSRSEMNVSTLELGDSALYLCASSPPARNTEAFFGQGTRLTVV.

This clone was seen once. This rearrangement joins TRBV28 to TRBJ1-2; 8 bases are shared with TRBD1. The CDR3 contains 16 residues. The V gene's germline CDR1 is MDHEN and CDR2 SYDVKM. Unmatched junction bases numbered 11, after V lost 4 bases and J lost 4 bases. CDR3 DNA: TGTGCCAGCAGTTCCCTGACGGGACAGGCCCGCTATGGCTACACCTTC. Its translation is CASSSLTGQARYGYTF.

This clone has a single count. The chain couples TRBV15 to TRBJ2-2, with 7 nucleotides matching TRBD2. The junction had 6 bases not matched to a gene; V was cut back by 5 bases and J by 3 bases. There are 15 residues in the CDR3. Germline V gene data show CDR1 as LNHNV and CDR2 as YYDKDF (reference sequence). Here the CDR3 DNA reads TGTGCCACCAGCCCCGGACTAGGAGACACCGGGGAGCTGTTTTTT. This codes for CATSPGLGDTGELFF.

J is TRBJ2-5 and V is TRBV5-1, with 8 positions matching TRBD2. The CDR3 consists of 14 residues. The germline V gene has CDR1 SGHRS and CDR2 YFSETQ. Trimming cost V 1 base and J 1 base; bases outside gene matches: 0. CDR3 residues: CASSLTSGQETQYF. The CDR3 DNA reads TGCGCCAGCAGCTTGACTAGCGGCCAAGAGACCCAGTACTTC.

The chain combines TRBV2 with TRBJ1-6; a weak D match, TRBD1 (5 bases). This CDR3 spans 15 amino acids. Germline CDR1 reads SNHLY; CDR2 reads FYNNEI. V was pared by 4 bases and J by 9 bases, with 16 bases between. The CDR3: CASSGPGVEGSPLHF. In DNA form, the CDR3 reads TGTGCCAGCAGTGGCCCGGGGGTAGAGGGTTCACCCCTCCACTTT.

The chain is built from TRBV2 and TRBJ2-1; 8 bases fit TRBD2. The ends lost 4 bases at V and 0 bases at J; junction bases unmatched: 5. CDR3 length: 16 residues. The germline V gene encodes CDR1 SNHLY and CDR2 FYNNEI. The chain's CDR3 is CASSGSGTSSYNEQFF. For the CDR3, the DNA is TGTGCCAGCAGTGGATCCGGGACTAGCTCCTACAATGAGCAGTTCTTC.

This chain connects TRBV10-3 to TRBJ2-1; D ambiguous. CDR3 size: 16 residues. Germline V gene sequence: CDR1 ENHRY, CDR2 SYGVKD. V shed 2 bases and J shed 6 bases, with 17 bases lying between them. Written as DNA, the CDR3 is TGTGCCATCAGTGAGCTAGTTGTCGTACGCCCCAATGAGCAGTTCTTC. This encodes CAISELVVVRPNEQFF.

The rearrangement uses TRBV28 and TRBJ2-2; 8 nucleotides agree with TRBD2. CDR3 length: 16 residues. The V gene end was trimmed by 2 bases and the J gene end by 6 bases; junction bases not matched to a gene: 8. CDR1 is MDHEN, CDR2 SYDVKM, per germline. CDR3 sequence (DNA): TGTGCCAGCAGTTTAGGTGGCGGGGGGCCTCCCGGGGAGCTGTTTTTT. This gives the protein CASSLGGGGPPGELFF.

The rearrangement links TRBV2 to TRBJ1-2; D ambiguous. The V end lost 6 bases, the J end lost 0 bases, and 23 bases lay between the germline ends. This CDR3 contains 18 residues. The germline V gene has CDR1 SNHLY and CDR2 FYNNEI. The CDR3 region is CASSAQYGYGGTNYGYTF. The CDR3 DNA sequence: TGTGCCAGCAGCGCTCAATATGGATATGGCGGTACTAACTATGGCTACACCTTC.

V and J are TRBV5-4 and TRBJ1-1; D possibly corresponds to TRBD1 (6 bases). Deletions cut 3 bases from V and 5 bases from J, with 17 bases between. Per germline, CDR1 SGHNT and CDR2 YYREEE (reference sequence). The CDR3 extends over 15 amino acids. The CDR3 loop reads CASSSRTGTGTEAFF. In nucleotides, the CDR3 is TGTGCCAGCAGCTCCCGTACAGGGACGGGAACTGAAGCTTTCTTT.

This chain joins TRBV2 and TRBJ1-2; 7 nucleotides align to TRBD1. This CDR3 contains 13 residues. The junction had 13 bases not matched to a gene; V was cut back by 11 bases and J by 7 bases. The germline gives CDR1 SNHLY, CDR2 FYNNEI. The CDR3 here is CAGTKETGTGYTF. CDR3 sequence (DNA): TGTGCCGGAACTAAAGAGACAGGGACTGGCTACACCTTC.

This chain uses TRBV28 with TRBJ2-7; 10 bases are a match to TRBD2. The CDR3 covers 15 residues. CDR1 and CDR2 from the germline V gene are MDHEN and SYDVKM. V gave up 7 bases and J gave up 0 bases; unmatched junction bases: 6. The CDR3 nucleotides are TGTGCCAGCAAAATTAGCGGGGGGATCTCCTACGAGCAGTACTTC. It yields the protein CASKISGGISYEQYF.